This T cell receptor beta chain was sequenced in a study of STAT3 mutations in large granular lymphocyte leukemia (dated by TCRdb to between 2018 and 2021). For the study in its entirety: About half of the T-LGLL patients who underwent longitudinal sequencing carried canonical activating STAT3 mutations. Over half of the T-LGLL patients were given one or more immunosuppressive therapy regimens, and 40% of the treated patients had a hematologic response. Serial deep sequencing of TCRbeta CDR3 and STAT3 was performed in patients with T-cell large granular lymphocyte leukemia to reconstruct clonal hierarchy and dynamics. From an initial cohort of some 210 LGL patients, eighteen representative T-LGLL cases were chosen for longitudinal sequencing of TCRbeta and STAT3. As controls, the study also included longitudinal sequencing of a couple of patients with natural killer LGL leukemia. On average, sequencing was done at 4 time points per patient, with the number of samplings ranging from 2 to 8.

An Illumina MiSeq was used to sequence the TCRbeta libraries, yielding an average of roughly 41,000 productive templates per sample. The immunoSEQ assay, which uses multiplex PCR amplification, was used to generate TCRbeta CDR3 libraries. Under the source paper's analysis protocol: Repertoire diversity was calculated as previously defined, and values close to 0 indicated extremely monoclonal samples. What TCRdb holds here is the immuneACCESS table cut down to in-frame rearrangements. Part of the clones is not present; checked against another copy, under half of the missing clones reflect an unresolved V gene, and the others are unexplained. Clone size and V and J calls were adopted from that table, with D and trimming inferred from the DNA. In all, the sample holds over 10,000 clones, and around 85% of those were seen once. Clones ranked in the top ten supply approximately 56% of the sample. V drops 1 base and J drops 6 bases, leaving 9 bases in between. For CDR1 and CDR2, the germline V gene lists SQVTM and ANQGSEA. There are 13 amino acids in the CDR3, from cysteine to phenylalanine inclusive. Just CDR3 DNA is preserved here, 39 bases in frame from base 1.

For this clone: This clone's antigen is unknown. Per-nucleotide qualities are absent, and no much larger clonotype sits a single base away.

Broad study findings and their caveats: In 6 of 18 patients, TCR clonotype switching occurred after therapy, and every newly emerging clone was STAT3 wild type. Because no samples were available when a clone first appeared, clonal expansion was inferred from samplings taken at other points. Since codominant clonotypes persisted in some patients, a small but highly pathogenic clone may have gone undetected. The linking of therapy response to changes in TCR clonal burden was complicated by variable intervals between samplings and differing treatment regimens. The burden of the dominant TCR clone was higher than the STAT3 mutant burden in several patients, which suggests that the STAT3 mutation arose secondarily inside a clone that had already expanded. All T-LGLL patients had at least one immunodominant TCRbeta clonotype, and roughly half had multiple immunodominant subclonotypes.

DNA was extracted from blood mononuclear cells, and the same DNA was used for both TCR and STAT3 sequencing. Sequencing was performed on peripheral blood mononuclear cells. Recombination connected TRBV29-1 to TRBJ1-4; TRBD1 could be the D gene, as 6 bases match. The TCR originated in a man aged 60-69 years with T-cell large granular lymphocyte leukemia. Some clones in this sample may be carry-over from other donors' samples. The age is the age at diagnosis. At the DNA level, the sequence is TGCAGCGTTGAAGTGGGGGCAGATGAAAAACTGTTTTTT. The resulting protein is CSVEVGADEKLFF.